These T cell receptor beta chains were read from a single sample in a study of spatial heterogeneity in lung cancer. Using its own MiXCR run on the 5' RACE reads, TCRdb lists one record per CDR3 protein. The data show approximately 90,000 distinct CDR3 sequences, with under 9% seen just once and 6.9% held by the top ten. The specimen was PBMCs, collected at surgery. These receptor sequences come from a male donor with early-stage non-small cell lung cancer. CDR3s include the opening cysteine and the closing phenylalanine or tryptophan. A D gene is named only where the DNA matches it firmly. Size values are once, few and many counts, or a class for expanded clones, and some rows have none.

j_call clone_size v_call d_call cdr3_nt cdr3_aa
TRBJ2-5 many TRBV7-2 . TGTGCCAGCAGCTTAGCCCATCGAGAGACCCAGTACTTC CASSLAHRETQYF
TRBJ1-2 many TRBV6-5 TRBD1 TGTGCCAGCAGTTACTCCAGGACAGGGGGAGGCTATGGCTACACCTTC CASSYSRTGGGYGYTF
TRBJ2-2 few TRBV28 TRBD2 TGTGCCAGCAGTGCTACTCTAGCGGGCACCGGGGAGCTGTTTTTT CASSATLAGTGELFF
TRBJ2-2 . TRBV28 TRBD2 TGTGCCAGCAGTCACGGGACTAGCGGGAGGGCCCGGACCGGGGAGCTGTTTTTT CASSHGTSGRARTGELFF
TRBJ2-7 . TRBV7-9 . TGTGCCAGCAGCGACGGACTGAAGAAAGTCTCCTACGAGCAGTACTTC CASSDGLKKVSYEQYF
TRBJ2-3 few TRBV2 . TGTGCCAGCAGTGAGTTTACCTCTGCCACAGATACGCAGTATTTT CASSEFTSATDTQYF
TRBJ2-3 few TRBV7-2 TRBD2 TGTGCCAGCAGCTGGAGACTAGCAGATTACACAGATACGCAGTATTTT CASSWRLADYTDTQYF
TRBJ1-1 . TRBV28 . TGTGCCAGCAGTCCGCTGAACACTGAAGCTTTCTTT CASSPLNTEAFF
TRBJ2-7 . TRBV4-1 . TGCGCCAGCAGCCAAGTGTCCCGGGACACAGGACGGATTGAGCAGTACTTC CASSQVSRDTGRIEQYF
TRBJ2-1 . TRBV12-3/TRBV12-4 TRBD2 TGTGCCTGCGAGCGGGGGGGTCCCAGCTCCTACAATGAGCAGTTCTTC CACERGGPSSYNEQFF
TRBJ2-2 . TRBV5-1 TRBD1 TGCGCCAGCAGCTTCCAGGGGGACACCGGGGAGCTGTTTTTT CASSFQGDTGELFF
TRBJ2-3 . TRBV29-1 . TGCAGCCCTTTTCTAGCGACAGATACGCAGTATTTT CSPFLATDTQYF
TRBJ2-3 medium-sized TRBV18 TRBD2 TGTGCCAGCTCCAGTGGACTAGCGGACTCCGATACGCAGTATTTT CASSSGLADSDTQYF
TRBJ1-1 . TRBV5-1 TRBD1 TGCGCCAGCAGCTGGGGACAGAAGAACACTGAAGCTTTCTTT CASSWGQKNTEAFF
TRBJ2-2 few TRBV5-6 TRBD2 TGTGCCAGCAGCTGGACTAGCGGGATAATCGGGGAGCTGTTTTTT CASSWTSGIIGELFF
TRBJ2-1 many TRBV11-1 . TGTGCCAGCAGCTTGGGTGACAGCAGTGAGCAGTTCTTC CASSLGDSSEQFF
TRBJ2-3 few TRBV7-2 . TGTGCCAGCAGCTTAAGGGCGGGACCCACAGATACGCAGTATTTT CASSLRAGPTDTQYF
TRBJ2-1 . TRBV12-3/TRBV12-4 TRBD1 TGTGCCAGCAGTCCCCTGGGACAGGGGGCGAATGAGCAGTTCTTC CASSPLGQGANEQFF
TRBJ1-3 many TRBV29-1 . TGCAGCGTTGATACAGGTTCCATCTCTGGAAACACCATATATTTT CSVDTGSISGNTIYF
TRBJ1-2 many TRBV7-2 . TGTGCCAGCAGCTGGGGACTGGGCTACACCTTC CASSWGLGYTF
TRBJ2-1 . TRBV29-1 TRBD1 TGCAGCGTTAGACAGGGTAATCTGAATGAGCAGTTCTTC CSVRQGNLNEQFF
TRBJ2-2 . TRBV6-1 . TGTGCCAGCAGTGAAGGGACAGTGAACACCGGGGAGCTGTTTTTT CASSEGTVNTGELFF
TRBJ2-4 . TRBV3-1 . TGTGCCAGCAGCCAAGGCGGGATTCAGTACTTC CASSQGGIQYF
TRBJ2-1 . TRBV18 . TGTGCCAGCTCACCACGGTCAGGGGTCGATGAGCAGTTCTTC CASSPRSGVDEQFF
TRBJ2-6 many TRBV4-3 . TGCGCCAGCAGCCAGCGGCCGGGGGCTGGGGCCAACGTCCTGACTTTC CASSQRPGAGANVLTF
TRBJ1-1 . TRBV7-9 TRBD1 TGTGCCAGCAGCCGTGACAGGGCGAGCACTGAAGCTTTCTTT CASSRDRASTEAFF
TRBJ1-2 few TRBV5-1 . TGCGCCAGCAGCCCCGGACCAGGGGCCTATGGCTACACCTTC CASSPGPGAYGYTF
TRBJ2-7 . TRBV7-2 . TGTGCCAGCAGCTTAAGAGCGGTCCAGTACGAGCAGTACTTC CASSLRAVQYEQYF
TRBJ1-1 few TRBV6-5 . TGTGCCAGCAGTTACTCGCGGGCTTTCTTT CASSYSRAFF
TRBJ2-3 many TRBV5-1 . TGCGCCAGCAGCTCCACAGGCTCCCCCACAGATACGCAGTATTTT CASSSTGSPTDTQYF
TRBJ1-2 many TRBV10-3 . TGTGCCATCAGGGGGACCCTACGAGGGAAATCTAACTATGGCTACACCTTC CAIRGTLRGKSNYGYTF
TRBJ2-1 . TRBV11-2 TRBD1 TGTGCCAGCAGCTCATGGGCGGCAGGGGGAAATGAGCAGTTCTTC CASSSWAAGGNEQFF
TRBJ1-5 few TRBV19 . TGTGCCAGTAATTCCTTCGGCGGGGATCAGCCCCAGCATTTT CASNSFGGDQPQHF
TRBJ2-5 . TRBV29-1 . TGCAGCGTTGAGGGGGAAGAGACCCAGTACTTC CSVEGEETQYF
TRBJ2-3 many TRBV29-1 . TGCAGCGTTGGACCAGTTCTCACAGATACGCAGTATTTT CSVGPVLTDTQYF
TRBJ2-1 . TRBV29-1 . TGCAGCGTTGTTGGCTACAATGAGCAGTTCTTC CSVVGYNEQFF